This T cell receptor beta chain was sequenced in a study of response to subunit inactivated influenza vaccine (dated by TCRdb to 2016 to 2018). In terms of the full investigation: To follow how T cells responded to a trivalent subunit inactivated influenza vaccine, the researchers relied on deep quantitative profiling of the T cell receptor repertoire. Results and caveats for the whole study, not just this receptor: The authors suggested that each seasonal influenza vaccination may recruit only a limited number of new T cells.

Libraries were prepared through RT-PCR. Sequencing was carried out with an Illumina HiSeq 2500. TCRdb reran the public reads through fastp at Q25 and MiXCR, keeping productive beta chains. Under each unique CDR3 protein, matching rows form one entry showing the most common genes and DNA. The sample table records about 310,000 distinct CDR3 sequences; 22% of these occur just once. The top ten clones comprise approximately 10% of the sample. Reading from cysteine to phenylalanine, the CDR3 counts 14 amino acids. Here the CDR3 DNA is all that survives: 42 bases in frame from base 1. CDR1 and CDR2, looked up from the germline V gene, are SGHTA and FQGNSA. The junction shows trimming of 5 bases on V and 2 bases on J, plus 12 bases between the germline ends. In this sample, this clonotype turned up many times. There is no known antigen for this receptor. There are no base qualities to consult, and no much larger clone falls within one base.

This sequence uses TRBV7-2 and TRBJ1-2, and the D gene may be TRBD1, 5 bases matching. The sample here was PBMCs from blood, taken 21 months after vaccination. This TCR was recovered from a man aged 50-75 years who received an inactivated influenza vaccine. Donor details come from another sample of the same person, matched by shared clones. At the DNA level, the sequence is TGTGCCAGCAGCGCCGACAGTCGAAACTATGGCTACACCTTC. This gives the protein CASSADSRNYGYTF.